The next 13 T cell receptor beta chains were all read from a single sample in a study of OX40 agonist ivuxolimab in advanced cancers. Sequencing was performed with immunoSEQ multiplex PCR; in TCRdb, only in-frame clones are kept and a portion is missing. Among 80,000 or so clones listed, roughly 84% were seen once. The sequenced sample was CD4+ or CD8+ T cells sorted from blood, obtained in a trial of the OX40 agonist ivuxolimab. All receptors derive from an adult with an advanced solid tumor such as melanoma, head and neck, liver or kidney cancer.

The CDR3 protein is CASSLTGAHNEQFF. As DNA, the CDR3 is TGTGCCAGCAGCTTGACAGGGGCCCACAATGAGCAGTTCTTC. This chain uses TRBV5-4 with TRBJ2-1; TRBD1 matches at 7 bases. Looked up from germline, CDR1 is SGHNT and CDR2 is YYREEE (reference sequence). This CDR3 contains 14 residues. V shed 1 base and J 5 bases; nucleotides not matched to a gene: 3.

The CDR3 sequence: CSVRDNGQPQHF. DNA of the CDR3: TGCAGCGTCCGGGACAACGGTCAGCCCCAGCATTTT. The chain couples TRBV29-1 to TRBJ1-5; possibly TRBD1 for D (6 bases). CDR1 is SQVTM, CDR2 ANQGSEA, per germline. The CDR3 is 12 amino acids. Trimming left V 6 bases short and J 6 bases short, with 12 bases between. The full variable domain, completed using reference TRBV29-1 and TRBJ1-5, is SAVISQKPSRDICQRGTSLTIQCQVDSQVTMMFWYRQQPGQSLTLIATANQGSEATYESGFVIDKFPISRPNLTFSTLTVSNMSPEDSSIYLCSVRDNGQPQHFGDGTRLSIL.

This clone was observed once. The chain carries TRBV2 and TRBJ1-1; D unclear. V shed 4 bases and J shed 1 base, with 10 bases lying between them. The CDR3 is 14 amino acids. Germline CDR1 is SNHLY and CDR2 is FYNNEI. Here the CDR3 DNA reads TGTGCCAGCAGTGTGGTGGCAGGGAACACTGAAGCTTTCTTT. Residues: CASSVVAGNTEAFF.

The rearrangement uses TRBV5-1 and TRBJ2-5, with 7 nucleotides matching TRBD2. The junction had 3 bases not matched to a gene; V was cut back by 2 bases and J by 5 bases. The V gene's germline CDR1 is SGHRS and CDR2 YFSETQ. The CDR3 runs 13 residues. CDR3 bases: TGCGCCAGCAGCTTCGGGGGGTCCGAGACCCAGTACTTC. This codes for CASSFGGSETQYF.

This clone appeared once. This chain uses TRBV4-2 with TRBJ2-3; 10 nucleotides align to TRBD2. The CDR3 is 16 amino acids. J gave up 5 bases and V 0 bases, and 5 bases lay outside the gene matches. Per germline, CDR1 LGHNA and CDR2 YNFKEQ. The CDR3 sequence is CASSQDQAGGLDTQYF. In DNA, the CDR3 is TGTGCCAGCAGCCAAGATCAAGCGGGGGGGTTAGATACGCAGTATTTT.

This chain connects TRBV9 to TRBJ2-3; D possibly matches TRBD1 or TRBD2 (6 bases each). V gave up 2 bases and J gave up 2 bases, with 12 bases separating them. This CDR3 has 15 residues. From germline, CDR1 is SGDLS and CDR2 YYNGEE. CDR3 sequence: CASSVRGAFTDTQYF. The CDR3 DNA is TGTGCCAGCAGCGTGAGGGGGGCCTTCACAGATACGCAGTATTTT. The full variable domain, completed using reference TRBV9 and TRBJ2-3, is DSGVTQTPKHLITATGQRVTLRCSPRSGDLSVYWYQQSLDQGLQFLIQYYNGEERAKGNILERFSAQQFPDLHSELNLSSLELGDSALYFCASSVRGAFTDTQYFGPGTRLTVL.

CDR3 protein: CASSPLVGGSTEAFF. Written as DNA, the CDR3 is TGTGCCAGCAGCCCCTTGGTGGGAGGCAGTACAGAAGCTTTCTTT. The gene calls are TRBV11-2 and TRBJ1-1, with D hard to call. Trimming took off 5 bases at V and 8 bases at J, with 21 bases between the two ends. The CDR3 contains 15 residues. The germline gives CDR1 SGHAT, CDR2 FQNNGV.

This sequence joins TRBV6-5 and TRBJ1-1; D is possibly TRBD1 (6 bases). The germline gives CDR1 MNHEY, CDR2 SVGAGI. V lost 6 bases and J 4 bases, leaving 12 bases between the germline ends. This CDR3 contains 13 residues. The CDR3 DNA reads TGTGCCAGCAGGGGAGGGGGGATCACTGAAGCTTTCTTT. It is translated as CASRGGGITEAFF.

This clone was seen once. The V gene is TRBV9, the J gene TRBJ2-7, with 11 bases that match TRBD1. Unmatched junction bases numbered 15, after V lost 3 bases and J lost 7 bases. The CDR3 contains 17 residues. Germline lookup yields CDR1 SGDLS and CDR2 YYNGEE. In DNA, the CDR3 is TGTGCCAGCAGCGCAACGTACGGACAGGGGGCTGTGGGTGAGCAGTACTTC. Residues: CASSATYGQGAVGEQYF.

This chain's CDR3 is CASSLATGPGGYTF. In nucleotides, the CDR3 is TGTGCCAGCAGTTTAGCCACAGGGCCGGGTGGCTACACCTTC. The chain combines TRBV27 with TRBJ1-2; possibly TRBD1 for D (6 bases). V lost 2 bases, J lost 7 bases, and 14 bases lay in between. The germline V gene has CDR1 MNHEY and CDR2 SMNVEV (reference sequence). This CDR3 is 14 amino acids long.

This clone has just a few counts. CDR3 nucleotide sequence: TGTGCCAGCAGTGCACAGGTTTGGGCTTTCTTT. It codes for CASSAQVWAFF. This chain connects TRBV2 to TRBJ1-1; possible D gene TRBD1, 5 bases. Trimming stripped 4 bases from V and 11 bases from J, with 11 bases between. The CDR3 runs to 11 residues. Per germline, CDR1 SNHLY and CDR2 FYNNEI. Looking up the rest from reference TRBV2 and TRBJ1-1 gives the full variable domain: EPEVTQTPSHQVTQMGQEVILRCVPISNHLYFYWYRQILGQKVEFLVSFYNNEISEKSEIFDDQFSVERPDGSNFTLKIRSTKLEDSAMYFCASSAQVWAFFGQGTRLTVV.

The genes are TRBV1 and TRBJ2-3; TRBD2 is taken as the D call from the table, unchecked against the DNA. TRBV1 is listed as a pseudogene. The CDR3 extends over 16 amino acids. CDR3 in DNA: TGCACCAGCAGCCTTACTAGCGGGAGACTCTCAGATACGCAGTATTTT. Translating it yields CTSSLTSGRLSDTQYF.

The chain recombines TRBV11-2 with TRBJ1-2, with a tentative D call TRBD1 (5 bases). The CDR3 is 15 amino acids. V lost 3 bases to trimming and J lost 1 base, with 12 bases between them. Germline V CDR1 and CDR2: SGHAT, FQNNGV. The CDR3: CASSLGQGINYGYTF. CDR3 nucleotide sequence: TGTGCCAGCAGCTTGGGGCAGGGAATTAACTATGGCTACACCTTC.